This TCR beta chain was documented in a study of blood T cells in healthy people across ages. Study-wide points: Strong correlation was found linking TCR beta diversity to naive T cell percentage.

The CDR3 is 15 amino acids. Next came a second PCR, run for roughly 6 to 11 cycles, which used a sample-barcoded 5' primer along with a J-beta primer mix. TCRdb passed the 5' RACE reads through MiXCR, listing each CDR3 protein once. In the table there are roughly 1.4 million distinct CDR3 sequences, 59% of which are singletons. A note on this clonotype: The antigen is undetermined.

This sequence was found in a man aged 18-30 years in good health. J is TRBJ2-3 and V is TRBV21-1; the table's D gene call, TRBD1, was not cross checked with the DNA. TRBV21-1 represents a pseudogene. Source material: blood. CDR3: CASGTPGRNTDTQYF. The CDR3 region has the DNA TGTGCCAGCGGAACTCCGGGGCGGAACACAGATACGCAGTATTTT.